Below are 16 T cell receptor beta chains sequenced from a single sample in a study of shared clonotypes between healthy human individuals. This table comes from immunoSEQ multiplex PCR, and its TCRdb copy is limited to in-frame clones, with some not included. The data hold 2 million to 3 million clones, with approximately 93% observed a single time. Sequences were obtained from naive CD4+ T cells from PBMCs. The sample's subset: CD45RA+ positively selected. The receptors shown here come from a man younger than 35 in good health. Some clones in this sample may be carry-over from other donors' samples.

CDR3 sequence: CASSLMAAANANTGELFF. In nucleotides, the CDR3 is TGCGCCAGCAGCTTGATGGCAGCGGCTAACGCGAACACCGGGGAGCTGTTTTTT. The chain combines TRBV5-1 with TRBJ2-2; TRBD2 might be the D (5 bases). The V end was cut by 1 base, the J end by 0 bases, with 16 bases between. The CDR3 is 18 residues long. CDR1 is SGHRS and CDR2 is YFSETQ in the germline V gene.

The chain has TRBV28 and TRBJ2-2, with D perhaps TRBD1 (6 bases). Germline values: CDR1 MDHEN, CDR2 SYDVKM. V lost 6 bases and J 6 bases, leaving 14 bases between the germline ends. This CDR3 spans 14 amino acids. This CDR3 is CASSRRGGAGELFF. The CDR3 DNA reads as TGTGCCAGCAGCCGCAGGGGTGGAGCCGGGGAGCTGTTTTTT.

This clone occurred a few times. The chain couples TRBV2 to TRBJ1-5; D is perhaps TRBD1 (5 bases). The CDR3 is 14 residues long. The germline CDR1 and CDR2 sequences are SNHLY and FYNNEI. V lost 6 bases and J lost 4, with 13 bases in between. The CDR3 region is CASSPREGNQPQHF. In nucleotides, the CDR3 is TGTGCCAGCAGCCCCCGGGAGGGGAATCAGCCCCAGCATTTT.

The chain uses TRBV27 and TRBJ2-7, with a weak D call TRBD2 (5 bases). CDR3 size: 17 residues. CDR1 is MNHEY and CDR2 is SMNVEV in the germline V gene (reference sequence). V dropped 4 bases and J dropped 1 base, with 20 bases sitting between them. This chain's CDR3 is CASSSIGLRSPSYEQYF. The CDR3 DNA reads TGTGCCAGCAGTTCGATCGGACTCAGGTCCCCTTCCTACGAGCAGTACTTC.

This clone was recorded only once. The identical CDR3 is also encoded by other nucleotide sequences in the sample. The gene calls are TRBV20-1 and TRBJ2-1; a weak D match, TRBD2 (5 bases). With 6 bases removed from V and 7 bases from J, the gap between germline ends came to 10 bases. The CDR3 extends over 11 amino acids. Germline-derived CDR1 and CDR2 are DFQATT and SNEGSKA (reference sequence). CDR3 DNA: TGCAGTGCCAGACGCGGGAATGAGCAGTTCTTC. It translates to CSARRGNEQFF.

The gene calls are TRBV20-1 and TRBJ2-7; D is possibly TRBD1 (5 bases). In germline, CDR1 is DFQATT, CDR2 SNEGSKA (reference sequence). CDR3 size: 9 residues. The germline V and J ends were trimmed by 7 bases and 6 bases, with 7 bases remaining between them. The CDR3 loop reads CSVGLEQYF. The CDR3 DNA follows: TGCAGTGTGGGGCTCGAGCAGTACTTC.

CDR3 region: CASPDGTSGIHNEQFF. For the CDR3, the DNA is TGTGCCAGCCCTGACGGGACTAGCGGGATCCACAATGAGCAGTTCTTC. V gene TRBV5-4 combines with J gene TRBJ2-1; TRBD2 agrees at 13 bases. Germline V gene sequence: CDR1 SGHNT, CDR2 YYREEE (reference sequence). This CDR3 contains 16 residues. J gave up 5 bases and V 7 bases, and 9 bases lay outside the gene matches.

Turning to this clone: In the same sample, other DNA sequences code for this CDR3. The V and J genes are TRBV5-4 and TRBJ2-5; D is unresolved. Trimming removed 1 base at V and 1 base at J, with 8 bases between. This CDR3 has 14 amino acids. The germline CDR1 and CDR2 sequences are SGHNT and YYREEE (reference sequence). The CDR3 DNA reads TGTGCCAGCAGCTTGAGAAGGGTCCAAGAGACCCAGTACTTC. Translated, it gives CASSLRRVQETQYF.

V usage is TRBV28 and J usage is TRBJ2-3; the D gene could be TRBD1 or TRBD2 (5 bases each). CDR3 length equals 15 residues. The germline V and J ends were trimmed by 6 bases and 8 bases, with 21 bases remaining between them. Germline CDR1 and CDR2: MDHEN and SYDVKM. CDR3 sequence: CASSLTGTGFGTQYF. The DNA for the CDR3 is TGTGCCAGCAGCCTAACCGGGACGGGCTTTGGTACGCAGTATTTT.

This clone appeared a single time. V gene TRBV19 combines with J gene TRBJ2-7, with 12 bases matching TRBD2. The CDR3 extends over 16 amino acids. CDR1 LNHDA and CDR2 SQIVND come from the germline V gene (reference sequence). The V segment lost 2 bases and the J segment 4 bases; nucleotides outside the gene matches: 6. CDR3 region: CASSIKASGRAYEQYF. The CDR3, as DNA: TGTGCCAGTAGTATAAAGGCTAGCGGGAGGGCTTACGAGCAGTACTTC.

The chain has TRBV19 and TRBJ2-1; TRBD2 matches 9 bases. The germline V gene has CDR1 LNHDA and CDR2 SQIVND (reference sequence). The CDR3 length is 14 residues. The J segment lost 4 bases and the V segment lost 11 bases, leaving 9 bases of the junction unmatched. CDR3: CASGAGGTYNEQFF. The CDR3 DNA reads TGTGCCTCCGGGGCGGGAGGGACATACAATGAGCAGTTCTTC. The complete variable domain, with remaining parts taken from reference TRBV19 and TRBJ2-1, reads DGGITQSPKYLFRKEGQNVTLSCEQNLNHDAMYWYRQDPGQGLRLIYYSQIVNDFQKGDIAEGYSVSREKKESFPLTVTSAQKNPTAFYLCASGAGGTYNEQFFGPGTRLTVL.

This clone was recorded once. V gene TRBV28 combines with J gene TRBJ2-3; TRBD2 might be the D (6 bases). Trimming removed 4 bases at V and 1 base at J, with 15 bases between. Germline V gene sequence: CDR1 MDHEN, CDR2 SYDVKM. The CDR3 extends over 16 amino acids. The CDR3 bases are TGTGCCAGCAGTTCCAGTTACCAGCGGGGCACAGATACGCAGTATTTT. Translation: CASSSSYQRGTDTQYF.

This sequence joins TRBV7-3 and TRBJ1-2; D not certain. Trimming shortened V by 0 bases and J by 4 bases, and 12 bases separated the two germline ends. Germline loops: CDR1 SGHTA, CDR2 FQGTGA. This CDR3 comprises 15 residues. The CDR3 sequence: CASSLTWSQSYGYTF. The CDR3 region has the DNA TGTGCCAGCAGCTTAACATGGTCGCAGAGCTATGGCTACACCTTC.

The CDR3 DNA is TGCGCCAGCAGCTTAATCCCCGGGTACGAGCAGTACTTC. It codes for CASSLIPGYEQYF. V usage is TRBV5-1 and J usage is TRBJ2-7; no firm D call. The CDR3 runs 13 residues. V was clipped by 2 bases and J by 4 bases, with 10 bases between them. CDR1 is SGHRS, CDR2 YFSETQ, per germline.

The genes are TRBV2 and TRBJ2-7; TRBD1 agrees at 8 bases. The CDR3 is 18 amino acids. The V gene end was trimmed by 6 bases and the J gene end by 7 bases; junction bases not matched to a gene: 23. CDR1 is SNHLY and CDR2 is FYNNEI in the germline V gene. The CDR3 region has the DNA TGTGCCAGCAGCTTATCAAATGGACAGGGTAGGTTCTCGTATGAGCAGTACTTC. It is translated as CASSLSNGQGRFSYEQYF.

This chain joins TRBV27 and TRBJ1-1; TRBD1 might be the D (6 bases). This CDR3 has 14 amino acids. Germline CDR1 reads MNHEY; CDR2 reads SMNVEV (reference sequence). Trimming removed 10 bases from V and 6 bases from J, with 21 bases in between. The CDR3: CATTDRWGVAEAFF. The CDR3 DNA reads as TGTGCCACCACCGACAGGTGGGGGGTGGCTGAAGCTTTCTTT.